The T cell receptor beta chain described here comes from a study of T-cell memory formation after mild COVID-19. Study-level results: Among clones contracting day 15 to 85, CD4/CD8 was balanced, whereas later expanders leaned CD4+. Pre-infection memory showed some responding clones, and this suggested that cross-reactive memory joined.

TCRdb redid the calling of the 5' RACE reads with MiXCR, one entry per CDR3 protein. Of 500,000 to 650,000 distinct CDR3 sequences listed, less than 25% are singletons. This CDR3 comprises 17 residues. V lost 1 base, J lost 0 bases, and 13 bases lay in between. Looked up from germline, CDR1 is KGHDR and CDR2 is SFDVKD. This clonotype was seen more than once but under ten times. Antigen specificity is unknown. The TCR sequence derives from an adult woman who had mild COVID-19 (a few samples of this study predate the infection). Cell type and time point are not known. Source material: PBMCs or a T cell subset sorted from them (not recorded which). This chain connects TRBV24-1 to TRBJ2-3; D gene uncertain. The CDR3 nucleotides read TGTGCCACCAGTGATTTCCGTGACGGTACTAGCACAGATACGCAGTATTTT. Its protein is CATSDFRDGTSTDTQYF.